This is a list of T cell receptor beta chains from one sample in a study of spatial heterogeneity in lung cancer. Each CDR3 protein gets one entry after TCRdb re-called the 5' RACE reads with MiXCR. Altogether roughly 70,000 distinct CDR3 sequences are present, about 9.5% being singletons, with the ten largest covering 1.9%. This specimen consisted of PBMCs, obtained at follow-up. The receptors derive from a female donor with early-stage non-small cell lung cancer. CDR3s include the opening cysteine and the closing phenylalanine or tryptophan. A D gene is named only where the DNA matches it firmly. Only part of the rows carry a size: once, few, many, or a class if the clone is expanded.

-	TRBV5-1	TRBJ2-5	-	CASSSGEPGETQYF	TGCGCCAGCAGCTCGGGAGAGCCTGGAGAGACCCAGTACTTC
-	TRBV28	TRBJ1-1	-	CASSTWGDGTEAFF	TGTGCCAGCAGTACTTGGGGAGATGGGACTGAAGCTTTCTTT
TRBD1	TRBV6-1	TRBJ2-3	-	CASILDREYTDTQYF	TGTGCCAGCATTCTGGACAGGGAGTACACAGATACGCAGTATTTT
-	TRBV9	TRBJ2-2	-	CASSKSSGTHTGELFF	TGTGCCAGCAGCAAATCGTCCGGGACCCACACCGGGGAGCTGTTTTTT
-	TRBV5-1	TRBJ2-7	many	CASSLSTGTDSYEQYF	TGCGCCAGCAGCTTATCCACCGGGACGGATTCCTACGAGCAGTACTTC
-	TRBV27	TRBJ1-2	few	CASSSSLARGYTF	TGTGCCAGCAGTTCATCTCTGGCTCGAGGCTACACCTTC
-	TRBV20-1	TRBJ1-1	many	CSATSLSSPDTEAFF	TGCAGTGCTACGAGTTTAAGCTCTCCGGACACTGAAGCTTTCTTT
-	TRBV15	TRBJ1-5	few	CATSRPTGVNQPQHF	TGTGCCACCAGCAGACCGACAGGTGTCAATCAGCCCCAGCATTTT
-	TRBV6-5	TRBJ2-7	many	CASMTRKAGTSYEQYF	TGTGCCAGCATGACTAGGAAGGCAGGAACCTCCTACGAGCAGTACTTC
TRBD1	TRBV6-1	TRBJ2-1	few	CASSWDRGPDKQFF	TGTGCCAGCAGCTGGGACAGGGGGCCAGATAAGCAGTTCTTC
TRBD1	TRBV6-5	TRBJ1-2	many	CASRQGLGVYGYTF	TGTGCCAGTAGACAGGGGTTGGGGGTCTATGGCTACACCTTC
-	TRBV11-2	TRBJ1-2	few	CASSLRSYGYTF	TGTGCCAGCAGCTTAAGGTCCTATGGCTACACCTTC
-	TRBV7-2	TRBJ2-7	many	CASSPDLPYEQYF	TGTGCCAGCAGCCCGGACCTACCCTACGAGCAGTACTTC
-	TRBV7-2	TRBJ2-7	-	CASRYRRSSYEQYF	TGTGCCAGCAGGTACAGGAGGAGCTCCTACGAGCAGTACTTC
-	TRBV11-3	TRBJ2-1	many	CASSSRIGGNEQFF	TGTGCCAGCAGCTCCCGGATTGGGGGCAATGAGCAGTTCTTC
-	TRBV11-2	TRBJ2-5	few	CASSPLAGRTGTQYF	TGTGCCAGCAGCCCCCTGGCGGGGCGAACGGGGACCCAGTACTTC
-	TRBV11-2	TRBJ2-1	many	CASSSPHVGADEQFF	TGTGCCAGCAGCTCGCCCCATGTGGGGGCCGATGAGCAGTTCTTC
-	TRBV5-1	TRBJ2-5	few	CASSKDGTLATETQYF	TGCGCCAGCAGCAAGGACGGGACACTTGCAACGGAGACCCAGTACTTC
-	TRBV29-1	TRBJ2-2	-	CSIWDNTNTGELFF	TGCAGCATCTGGGACAATACGAACACCGGGGAGCTGTTTTTT
-	TRBV28	TRBJ1-1	few	CASTLQGRAEAFF	TGTGCCAGCACCCTACAGGGTAGAGCTGAAGCTTTCTTT
-	TRBV7-3	TRBJ1-2	few	CASSLGPQGRGTNYGYTF	TGTGCCAGCAGCTTAGGGCCCCAGGGGAGGGGAACTAACTATGGCTACACCTTC
TRBD2	TRBV9	TRBJ2-3	few	CASKSGEGSTDTQYF	TGTGCCAGCAAGAGCGGGGAAGGCAGCACAGATACGCAGTATTTT
-	TRBV30	TRBJ2-7	many	CAWSTGTYEQYF	TGTGCCTGGTCGACAGGCACCTACGAGCAGTACTTC
-	TRBV7-6	TRBJ2-1	many	CASSLAHSGSSYNEQFF	TGTGCCAGCAGCTTAGCCCATAGCGGAAGCTCCTACAATGAGCAGTTCTTC
TRBD2	TRBV5-1	TRBJ2-3	many	CASRRLAGITDTQYF	TGCGCCAGCAGGCGTCTAGCGGGAATCACAGATACGCAGTATTTT
-	TRBV18	TRBJ2-7	many	CASSPSRAPTDEQYF	TGTGCCAGCTCACCATCGAGGGCCCCAACCGACGAGCAGTACTTC
-	TRBV7-9	TRBJ1-1	many	CASSALAANTEAFF	TGTGCCAGCAGCGCACTAGCAGCGAACACTGAAGCTTTCTTT
-	TRBV27	TRBJ1-5	many	CASSGQAYQPQHF	TGTGCCAGCAGTGGGCAGGCTTATCAGCCCCAGCATTTT
TRBD1	TRBV20-1	TRBJ2-5	-	CSATGTGGAETQYF	TGCAGTGCGACCGGGACAGGGGGCGCCGAGACCCAGTACTTC
TRBD2	TRBV5-3	TRBJ2-1	few	CARRPGTSGREQTNEQFF	TGTGCCAGAAGACCCGGGACTAGCGGTCGGGAACAGACCAATGAGCAGTTCTTC